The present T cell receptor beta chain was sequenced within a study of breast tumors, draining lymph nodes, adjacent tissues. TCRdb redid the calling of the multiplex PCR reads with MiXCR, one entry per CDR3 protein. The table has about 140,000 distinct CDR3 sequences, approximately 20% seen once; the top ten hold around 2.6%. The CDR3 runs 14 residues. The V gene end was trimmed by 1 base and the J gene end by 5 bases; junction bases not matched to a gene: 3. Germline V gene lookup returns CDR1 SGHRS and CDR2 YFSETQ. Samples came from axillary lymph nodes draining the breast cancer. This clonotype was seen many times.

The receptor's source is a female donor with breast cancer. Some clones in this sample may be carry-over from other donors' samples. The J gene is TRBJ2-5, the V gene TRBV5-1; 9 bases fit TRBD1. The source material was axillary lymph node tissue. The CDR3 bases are TGCGCCAGCAGCTTGTCCGGACAGGGGGAGACCCAGTACTTC. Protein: CASSLSGQGETQYF.